These T cell receptor beta chains were read from a single sample in a study of blood T cells in healthy people across ages. Each CDR3 protein gets one entry after TCRdb re-called the 5' RACE reads with MiXCR. The sample carries around 790,000 distinct CDR3 sequences, around two fifths recorded once. Source material: blood. These receptors were obtained from a man aged 55-75 years in good health. Both conserved end residues are part of each CDR3. A D gene is named only where the DNA matches it firmly. Some rows mark clone size as missing; the rest say once, few, many or name a class of expanded clone.

D | J | size | V | CDR3 | DNA
NA | TRBJ1-6 | NA | TRBV27 | CASSLSGASGPLHF | TGTGCCAGCAGTTTATCAGGGGCTAGCGGGCCCCTCCACTTT
NA | TRBJ1-6 | NA | TRBV5-4 | CAGSPTVDNSPLHF | TGTGCCGGCAGCCCGACCGTCGATAATTCACCCCTCCACTTT
NA | TRBJ2-7 | NA | TRBV9 | CASSVGALSYEQYF | TGTGCCAGCAGCGTAGGGGCCTTGTCCTACGAGCAGTACTTC
NA | TRBJ2-5 | few | TRBV3-1 | CASSPLQGTGEETQYF | TGTGCCAGCAGCCCTTTACAGGGGACGGGGGAAGAGACCCAGTACTTC
NA | TRBJ2-5 | few | TRBV7-2 | CASSLAHLKTQYF | TGTGCCAGCAGCCTGGCTCACCTAAAGACCCAGTACTTC
NA | TRBJ1-6 | NA | TRBV6-2/TRBV6-3 | CASSKIPRDYNSPLHF | TGTGCCAGCAGTAAAATCCCTCGGGATTATAATTCACCCCTCCACTTT
NA | TRBJ1-4 | NA | TRBV12-3/TRBV12-4 | CASSFSLTTTNEKLFF | TGTGCCAGCAGTTTCAGTCTTACGACAACTAATGAAAAACTGTTTTTT
TRBD2 | TRBJ2-2 | NA | TRBV7-2 | CASKASGGPSNTGELFF | TGTGCCAGCAAAGCTAGCGGGGGGCCATCGAACACCGGGGAGCTGTTTTTT
NA | TRBJ1-1 | NA | TRBV5-1 | CASTDSTRGRTSEAFF | TGCGCCAGCACCGACTCTACCCGGGGCCGGACTTCTGAAGCTTTCTTT
TRBD1 | TRBJ1-2 | few | TRBV20-1 | CSARRTGANLHGYTF | TGCAGTGCTAGGCGGACAGGGGCGAATCTACACGGCTACACCTTC
NA | TRBJ2-7 | few | TRBV12-5 | CASGLVESYEQYF | TGTGCTAGTGGTTTGGTAGAGTCCTACGAGCAGTACTTC
NA | TRBJ2-5 | NA | TRBV3-1 | CASSQDSGGVVQETQYF | TGTGCCAGCAGCCAAGATTCAGGCGGGGTGGTCCAAGAGACCCAGTACTTC
TRBD2 | TRBJ2-1 | NA | TRBV9 | CASSVSSGGAVEQFF | TGTGCCAGCAGCGTATCTAGCGGGGGGGCTGTTGAGCAGTTCTTC
TRBD1 | TRBJ2-7 | many | TRBV11-2 | CASSQDTGVYEQYF | TGTGCCAGCAGCCAGGACACAGGGGTATACGAGCAGTACTTC
NA | TRBJ2-5 | few | TRBV7-2 | CASSTVWGRETQYF | TGTGCCAGCAGCACAGTCTGGGGCCGCGAGACCCAGTACTTC
TRBD2 | TRBJ2-1 | NA | TRBV2 | CASSGKAGVNEQFF | TGTGCCAGCAGTGGGAAAGCGGGAGTCAATGAGCAGTTCTTC
TRBD1 | TRBJ1-1 | few | TRBV6-2/TRBV6-3 | CASSGTGRYTEAFF | TGTGCCAGCAGTGGGACAGGGCGTTACACTGAAGCTTTCTTT
NA | TRBJ2-7 | many | TRBV5-1 | CASSGGLSYEQYF | TGCGCCAGCAGCGGGGGACTCTCCTACGAGCAGTACTTC
TRBD2 | TRBJ2-5 | few | TRBV9 | CASSAGGDQETQYF | TGTGCCAGCAGCGCTGGGGGGGACCAAGAGACCCAGTACTTC
TRBD1 | TRBJ1-4 | NA | TRBV7-2 | CASSLSPTGTMTDQEKLFF | TGTGCCAGCAGCCTATCGCCGACAGGGACGATGACAGATCAGGAAAAACTGTTTTTT
TRBD2 | TRBJ2-1 | few | TRBV4-1 | CASSLGTSGVYNEQFF | TGCGCCAGCAGCCTGGGGACTAGCGGAGTATACAATGAGCAGTTCTTC
NA | TRBJ1-4 | few | TRBV18 | CASAPATNEKLFF | TGTGCCAGCGCACCCGCAACTAATGAAAAACTGTTTTTT
NA | TRBJ1-4 | many | TRBV4-3 | CASSRKRGEKLFF | TGCGCCAGCAGCCGAAAACGGGGAGAAAAACTGTTTTTT
TRBD2 | TRBJ2-1 | NA | TRBV24-1 | CATSDSRTRLAGGLTFF | TGTGCCACCAGTGATTCAAGGACCCGACTAGCGGGGGGGTTAACGTTCTTC
NA | TRBJ2-7 | few | TRBV10-3 | CAISETPYEQYF | TGTGCCATCAGTGAGACCCCTTACGAGCAGTACTTC
TRBD1 | TRBJ2-7 | NA | TRBV5-1 | CASSLAQGQKHEQYF | TGCGCCAGCAGCTTGGCCCAGGGACAGAAACACGAGCAGTACTTC
TRBD2 | TRBJ2-1 | NA | TRBV9 | CASSTSPGGDNEQFF | TGTGCCAGCAGCACTTCCCCCGGGGGGGACAATGAGCAGTTCTTC
TRBD2 | TRBJ2-3 | NA | TRBV20-1 | CSAKTRGGLADTQYF | TGCAGTGCTAAGACCCGGGGGGGCCTAGCAGATACGCAGTATTTT
NA | TRBJ1-4 | NA | TRBV2 | CASSSGTTNEKLFF | TGTGCCAGCTCCTCGGGGACAACTAATGAAAAACTGTTTTTT
TRBD1 | TRBJ1-2 | NA | TRBV15 | CATSRDADRGNYGYTF | TGTGCCACCAGCAGAGACGCTGACAGGGGGAACTATGGCTACACCTTC
TRBD2 | TRBJ2-1 | few | TRBV9 | CASSRTSGDNEQFF | TGTGCCAGCAGTAGGACTAGCGGGGATAATGAGCAGTTCTTC
NA | TRBJ2-1 | NA | TRBV25-1 | CASSQLLSSYNEQFF | TGTGCCAGCAGTCAGCTCCTGAGCTCCTACAATGAGCAGTTCTTC
TRBD2 | TRBJ2-5 | few | TRBV27 | CASRGLAGGSETQYF | TGTGCCAGCAGGGGACTAGCGGGGGGTTCAGAGACCCAGTACTTC
NA | TRBJ2-4 | NA | TRBV13 | CASSLGVSEAKNIQYF | TGTGCCAGCAGTCTCGGGGTCTCTGAGGCCAAAAACATTCAGTACTTC
NA | TRBJ2-5 | many | TRBV6-5 | CASSEPSAGRRYF | TGTGCCAGCAGTGAACCGTCGGCAGGGCGGCGGTACTTC
NA | TRBJ2-7 | NA | TRBV28 | CASSYSDRLTYEQYF | TGTGCCAGCAGTTATAGTGACAGACTAACCTACGAGCAGTACTTC
NA | TRBJ1-5 | NA | TRBV20-1 | CSARDPQDFNQPQHF | TGCAGTGCTAGAGATCCACAGGACTTCAATCAGCCCCAGCATTTT
TRBD1 | TRBJ2-7 | few | TRBV29-1 | CSVGTGGIYEQYF | TGCAGCGTTGGGACAGGGGGGATCTACGAGCAGTACTTC
TRBD2 | TRBJ2-3 | few | TRBV20-1 | CSARATSGVTDTQYF | TGCAGTGCTAGAGCTACTAGCGGTGTTACAGATACGCAGTATTTT
TRBD1 | TRBJ2-5 | NA | TRBV6-5 | CASSYNVRGQETQYF | TGTGCCAGCAGTTACAATGTCAGGGGGCAAGAGACCCAGTACTTC
NA | TRBJ2-5 | NA | TRBV7-9 | CASSYQGGAETQYF | TGTGCCAGCAGCTATCAGGGAGGAGCAGAGACCCAGTACTTC
NA | TRBJ2-7 | few | TRBV7-2 | CASSRSGTPGAYYEQYF | TGTGCCAGCAGCCGATCCGGGACACCTGGTGCGTATTACGAGCAGTACTTC
NA | TRBJ1-2 | NA | TRBV6-6 | CASKEPTSYGYTF | TGTGCCAGCAAAGAGCCTACCTCCTATGGCTACACCTTC
NA | TRBJ1-6 | NA | TRBV10-2 | CASTEVDNSPLHF | TGCGCCAGCACCGAAGTGGATAATTCACCCCTCCACTTT
TRBD1 | TRBJ2-7 | NA | TRBV28 | CASSFQWQRQGPTYEQYF | TGTGCCAGCAGTTTCCAGTGGCAGCGACAGGGGCCAACCTACGAGCAGTACTTC
NA | TRBJ1-5 | NA | TRBV12-3/TRBV12-4 | CASSLLYQPQHF | TGTGCCAGCAGTTTATTGTATCAGCCCCAGCATTTT